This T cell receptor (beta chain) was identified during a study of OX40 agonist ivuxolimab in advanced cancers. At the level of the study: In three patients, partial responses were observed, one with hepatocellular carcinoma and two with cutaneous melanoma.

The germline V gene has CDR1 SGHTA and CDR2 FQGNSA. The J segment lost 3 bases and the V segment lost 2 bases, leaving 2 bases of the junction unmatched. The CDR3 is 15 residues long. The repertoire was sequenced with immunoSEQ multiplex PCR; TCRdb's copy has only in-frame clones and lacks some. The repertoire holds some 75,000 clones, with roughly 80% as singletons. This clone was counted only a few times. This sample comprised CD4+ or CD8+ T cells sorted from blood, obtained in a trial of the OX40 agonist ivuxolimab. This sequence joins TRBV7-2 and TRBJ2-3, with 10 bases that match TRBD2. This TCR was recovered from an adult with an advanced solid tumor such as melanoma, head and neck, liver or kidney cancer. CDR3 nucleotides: TGTGCCAGCAGCTTAAGTAGCGGGAGGACAGATACGCAGTATTTT. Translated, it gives CASSLSSGRTDTQYF.